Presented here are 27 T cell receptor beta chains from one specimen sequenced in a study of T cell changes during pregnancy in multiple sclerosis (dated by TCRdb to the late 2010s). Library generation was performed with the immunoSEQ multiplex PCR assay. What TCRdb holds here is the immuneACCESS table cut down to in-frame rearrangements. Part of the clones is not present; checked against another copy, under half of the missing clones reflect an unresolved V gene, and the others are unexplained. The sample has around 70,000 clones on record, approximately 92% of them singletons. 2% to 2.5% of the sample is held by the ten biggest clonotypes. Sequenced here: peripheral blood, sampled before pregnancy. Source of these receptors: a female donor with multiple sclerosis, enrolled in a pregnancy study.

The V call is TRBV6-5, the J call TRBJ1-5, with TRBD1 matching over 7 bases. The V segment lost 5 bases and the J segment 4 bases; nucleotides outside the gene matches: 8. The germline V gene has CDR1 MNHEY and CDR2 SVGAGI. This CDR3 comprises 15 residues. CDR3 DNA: TGTGCCAGCAGTCCTGCACAGGGGAATAATCAGCCCCAGCATTTT. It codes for CASSPAQGNNQPQHF.

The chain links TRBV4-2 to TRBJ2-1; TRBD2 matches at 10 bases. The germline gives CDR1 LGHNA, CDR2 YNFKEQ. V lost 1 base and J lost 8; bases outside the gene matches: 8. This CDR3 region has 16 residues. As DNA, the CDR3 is TGTGCCAGCAGCCAAGTCTCTAGCGGGAGTACGGATGAGCAGTTCTTC. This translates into CASSQVSSGSTDEQFF.

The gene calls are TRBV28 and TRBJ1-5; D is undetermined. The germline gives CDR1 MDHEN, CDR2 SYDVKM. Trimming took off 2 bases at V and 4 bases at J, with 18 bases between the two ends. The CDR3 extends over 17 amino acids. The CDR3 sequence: CASSLMVGRVANQPQHF. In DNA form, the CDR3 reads TGTGCCAGCAGTTTAATGGTCGGCCGGGTAGCGAATCAGCCCCAGCATTTT.

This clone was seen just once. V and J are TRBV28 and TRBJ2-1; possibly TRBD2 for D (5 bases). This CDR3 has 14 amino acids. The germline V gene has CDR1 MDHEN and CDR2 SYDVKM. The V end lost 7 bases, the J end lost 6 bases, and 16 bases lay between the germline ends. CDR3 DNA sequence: TGTGCCAGCACCAGCCAAAAGCGGCCCAATGAGCAGTTCTTC. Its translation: CASTSQKRPNEQFF.

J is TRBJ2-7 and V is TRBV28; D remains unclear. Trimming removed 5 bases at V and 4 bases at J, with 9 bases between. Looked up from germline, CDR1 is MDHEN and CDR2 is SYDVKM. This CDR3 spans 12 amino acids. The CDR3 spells CASSDDGYEQYF. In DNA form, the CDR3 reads TGTGCCAGCAGTGATGACGGGTACGAGCAGTACTTC.

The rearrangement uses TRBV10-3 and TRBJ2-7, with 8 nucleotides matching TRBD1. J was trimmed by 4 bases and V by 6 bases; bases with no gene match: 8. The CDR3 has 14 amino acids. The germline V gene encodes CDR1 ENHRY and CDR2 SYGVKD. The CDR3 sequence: CAIRPTGEPYEQYF. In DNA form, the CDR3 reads TGTGCCATCAGGCCGACAGGGGAGCCTTACGAGCAGTACTTC.

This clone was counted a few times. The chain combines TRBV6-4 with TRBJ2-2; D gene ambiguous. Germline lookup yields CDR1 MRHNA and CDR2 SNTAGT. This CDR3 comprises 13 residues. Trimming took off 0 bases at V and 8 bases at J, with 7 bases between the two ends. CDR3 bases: TGTGCCAGCAGTGACTCTGGGCGAGGGGAGCTGTTTTTT. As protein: CASSDSGRGELFF.

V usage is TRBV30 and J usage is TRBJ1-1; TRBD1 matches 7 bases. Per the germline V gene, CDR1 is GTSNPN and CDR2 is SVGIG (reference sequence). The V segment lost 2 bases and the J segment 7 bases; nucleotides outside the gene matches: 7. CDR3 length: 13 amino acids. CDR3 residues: CAWSRSRDSEAFF. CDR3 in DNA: TGTGCCTGGAGTCGAAGCCGGGACAGTGAAGCTTTCTTT.

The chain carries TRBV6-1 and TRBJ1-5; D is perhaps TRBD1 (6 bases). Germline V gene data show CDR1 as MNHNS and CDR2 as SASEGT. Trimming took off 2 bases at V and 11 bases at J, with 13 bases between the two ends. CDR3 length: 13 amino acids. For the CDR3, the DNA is TGTGCCAGCAGTGAAAAGGGGGTCCGGACCCAGCATTTT. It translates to CASSEKGVRTQHF.

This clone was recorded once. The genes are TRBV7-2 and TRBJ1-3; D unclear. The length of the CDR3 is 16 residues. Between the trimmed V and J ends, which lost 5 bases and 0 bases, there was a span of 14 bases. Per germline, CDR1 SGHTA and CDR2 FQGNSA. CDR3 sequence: CASSVLGGSSGNTIYF. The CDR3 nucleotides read TGTGCCAGCAGCGTATTGGGCGGGAGCTCTGGAAACACCATATATTTT.

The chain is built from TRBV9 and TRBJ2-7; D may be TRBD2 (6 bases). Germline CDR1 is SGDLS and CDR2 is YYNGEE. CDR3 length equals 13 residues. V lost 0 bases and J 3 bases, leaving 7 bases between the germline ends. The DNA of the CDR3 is TGTGCCAGCAGCGTAGTGGAGGGCTACGAGCAGTACTTC. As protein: CASSVVEGYEQYF.

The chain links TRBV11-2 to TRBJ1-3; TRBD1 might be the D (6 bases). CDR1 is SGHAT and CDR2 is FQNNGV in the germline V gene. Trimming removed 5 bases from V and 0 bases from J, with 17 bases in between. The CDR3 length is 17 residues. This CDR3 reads CASSTLTGPFSGNTIYF. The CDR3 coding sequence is TGTGCCAGCAGCACGCTGACAGGACCTTTCTCTGGAAACACCATATATTTT.

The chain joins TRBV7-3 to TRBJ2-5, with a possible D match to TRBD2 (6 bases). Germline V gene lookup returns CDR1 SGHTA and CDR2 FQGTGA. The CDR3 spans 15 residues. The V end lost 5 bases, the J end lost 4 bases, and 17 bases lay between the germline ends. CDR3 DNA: TGTGCCAGCAGCGCCGGAGGGGCGCAGGGAGAGACCCAGTACTTC. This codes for CASSAGGAQGETQYF. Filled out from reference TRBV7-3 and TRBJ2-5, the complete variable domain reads GAGVSQTPSNKVTEKGKYVELRCDPISGHTALYWYRQSLGQGPEFLIYFQGTGAADDSGLPNDRFFAVRPEGSVSTLKIQRTERGDSAVYLCASSAGGAQGETQYFGPGTRLLVL.

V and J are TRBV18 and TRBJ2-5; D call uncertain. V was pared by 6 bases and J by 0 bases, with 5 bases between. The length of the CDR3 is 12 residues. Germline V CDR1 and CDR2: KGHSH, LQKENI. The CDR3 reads CASSPNQETQYF. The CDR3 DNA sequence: TGTGCCAGCTCCCCCAACCAAGAGACCCAGTACTTC.

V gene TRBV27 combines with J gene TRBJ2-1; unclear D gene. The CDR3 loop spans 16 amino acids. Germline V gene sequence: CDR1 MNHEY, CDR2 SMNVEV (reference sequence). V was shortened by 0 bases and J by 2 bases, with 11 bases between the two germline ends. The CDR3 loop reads CASSLSSSEPYNEQFF. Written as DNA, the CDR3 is TGTGCCAGCAGTTTATCTTCCAGCGAACCCTACAATGAGCAGTTCTTC.

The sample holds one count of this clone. This chain's CDR3 is CASSFAWRRGTSYEQYF. CDR3 nucleotide sequence: TGTGCCAGCAGCTTCGCCTGGCGACGCGGAACCTCCTACGAGCAGTACTTC. The chain uses TRBV5-6 and TRBJ2-7, with D hard to call. The germline CDR1 and CDR2 sequences are SGHDT and YYEEEE. With 2 bases removed from V and 0 bases from J, the gap between germline ends came to 18 bases. The CDR3 contains 17 residues. The full variable domain, its missing parts supplied by reference TRBV5-6 and TRBJ2-7, is DAGVTQSPTHLIKTRGQQVTLRCSPKSGHDTVSWYQQALGQGPQFIFQYYEEEERQRGNFPDRFSGHQFPNYSSELNVNALLLGDSALYLCASSFAWRRGTSYEQYFGPGTRLTVT.

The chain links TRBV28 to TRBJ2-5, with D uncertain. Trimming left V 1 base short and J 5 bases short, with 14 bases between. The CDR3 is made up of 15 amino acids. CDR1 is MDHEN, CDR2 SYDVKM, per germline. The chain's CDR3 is CASSLSAPSGETQYF. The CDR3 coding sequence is TGTGCCAGCAGTTTATCAGCCCCTAGTGGCGAGACCCAGTACTTC. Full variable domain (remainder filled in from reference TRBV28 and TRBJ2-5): DVKVTQSSRYLVKRTGEKVFLECVQDMDHENMFWYRQDPGLGLRLIYFSYDVKMKEKGDIPEGYSVSREKKERFSLILESASTNQTSMYLCASSLSAPSGETQYFGPGTRLLVL.

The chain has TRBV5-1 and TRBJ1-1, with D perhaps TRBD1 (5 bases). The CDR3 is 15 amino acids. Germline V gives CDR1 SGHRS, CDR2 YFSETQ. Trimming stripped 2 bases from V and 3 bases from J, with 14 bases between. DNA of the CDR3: TGCGCCAGCAGCTTAACCAGGGTTACGGACACTGAAGCTTTCTTT. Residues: CASSLTRVTDTEAFF.

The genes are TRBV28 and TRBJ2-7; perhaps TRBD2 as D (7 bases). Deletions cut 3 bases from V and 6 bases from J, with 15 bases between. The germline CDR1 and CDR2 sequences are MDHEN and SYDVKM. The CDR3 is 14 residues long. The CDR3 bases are TGTGCCAGCAGTTTCCTCGGGGGGCTCTCCGAGCAGTACTTC. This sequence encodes CASSFLGGLSEQYF.

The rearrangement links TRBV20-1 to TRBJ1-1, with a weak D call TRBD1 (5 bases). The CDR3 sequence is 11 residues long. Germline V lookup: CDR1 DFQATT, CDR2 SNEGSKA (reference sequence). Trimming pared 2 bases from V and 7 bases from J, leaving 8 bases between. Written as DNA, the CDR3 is TGCAGTGCTAGACAGGGTCTTGAAGCTTTCTTT. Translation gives CSARQGLEAFF.

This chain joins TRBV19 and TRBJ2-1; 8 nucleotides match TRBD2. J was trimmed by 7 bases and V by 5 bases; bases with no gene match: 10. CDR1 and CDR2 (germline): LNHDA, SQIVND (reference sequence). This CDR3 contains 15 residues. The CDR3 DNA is TGTGCCAGTAGTCCCTTAGCGGGAAACGTGAATGAGCAGTTCTTC. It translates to CASSPLAGNVNEQFF.

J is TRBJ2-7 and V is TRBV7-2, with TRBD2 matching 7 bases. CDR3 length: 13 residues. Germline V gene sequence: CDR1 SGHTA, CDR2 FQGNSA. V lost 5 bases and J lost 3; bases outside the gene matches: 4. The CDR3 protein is CASSPSGDYEQYF. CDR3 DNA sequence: TGTGCCAGCAGCCCCAGCGGGGACTACGAGCAGTACTTC.

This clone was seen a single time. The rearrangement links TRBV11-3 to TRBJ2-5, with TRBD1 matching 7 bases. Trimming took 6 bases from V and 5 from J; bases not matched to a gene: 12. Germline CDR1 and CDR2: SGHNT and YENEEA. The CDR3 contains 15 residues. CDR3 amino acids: CASRFTGATGETQYF. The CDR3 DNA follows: TGTGCCAGCAGGTTCACAGGGGCTACAGGGGAGACCCAGTACTTC.

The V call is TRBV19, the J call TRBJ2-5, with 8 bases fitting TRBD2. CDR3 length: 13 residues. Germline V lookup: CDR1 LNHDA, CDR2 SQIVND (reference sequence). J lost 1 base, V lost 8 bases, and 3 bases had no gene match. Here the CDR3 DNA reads TGTGCCAGTCGGAGCGGGGGCCAAGAGACCCAGTACTTC. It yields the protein CASRSGGQETQYF.

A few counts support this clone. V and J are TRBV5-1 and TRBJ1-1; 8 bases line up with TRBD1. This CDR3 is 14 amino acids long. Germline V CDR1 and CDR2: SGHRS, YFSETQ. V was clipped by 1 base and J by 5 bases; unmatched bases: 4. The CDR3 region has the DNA TGCGCCAGCAGCTTGCCAACAGGGGGAACTGAAGCTTTCTTT. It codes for CASSLPTGGTEAFF. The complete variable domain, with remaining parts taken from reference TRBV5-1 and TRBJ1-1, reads KAGVTQTPRYLIKTRGQQVTLSCSPISGHRSVSWYQQTPGQGLQFLFEYFSETQRNKGNFPGRFSGRQFSNSRSEMNVSTLELGDSALYLCASSLPTGGTEAFFGQGTRLTVV.

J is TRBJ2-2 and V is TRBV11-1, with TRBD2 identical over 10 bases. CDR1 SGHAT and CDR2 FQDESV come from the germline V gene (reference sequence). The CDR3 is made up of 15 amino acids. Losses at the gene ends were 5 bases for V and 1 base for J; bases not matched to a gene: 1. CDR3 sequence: CASSRTSGNTGELFF. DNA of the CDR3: TGTGCCAGCAGCCGGACTAGCGGGAACACCGGGGAGCTGTTTTTT.

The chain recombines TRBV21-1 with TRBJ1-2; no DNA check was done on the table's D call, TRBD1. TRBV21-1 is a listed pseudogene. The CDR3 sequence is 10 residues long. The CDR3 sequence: CASSTRTDCF. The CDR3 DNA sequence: TGTGCCAGCAGCACCCGGACAGACTGCTTC.